This is a list of T cell receptor beta chains from one sample in a study of human T cells and chemical hapten exposure. TCRdb processed the RACE reads anew with MiXCR; each CDR3 protein has one entry. The sample includes more than 75,000 distinct CDR3 sequences, roughly 8.6% of them seen just once. Sequencing used whole blood. Receptor source: a male donor in good health. Some clones in this sample may be carry-over from other donors' samples. CDR3s include the opening cysteine and the closing phenylalanine or tryptophan. D genes are given only for firm matches. Rows may omit the clone size; those that give it use once, few, many or a size class.

clone size: few
J gene: TRBJ2-3
D gene: TRBD2
V gene: TRBV4-1
CDR3 DNA: TGCGCCAGCAGCCAAACCCTTGGACTAGCGGGGGCTGCGAGTACGCAGTATTTT
CDR3 protein: CASSQTLGLAGAASTQYF

clone size: .
J gene: TRBJ2-7
D gene: .
V gene: TRBV7-2
CDR3 DNA: TGTGCCAGCAGCTCCCCGGGACACCGAACCTACGAGCAGTACTTC
CDR3 protein: CASSSPGHRTYEQYF

clone size: .
J gene: TRBJ1-2
D gene: .
V gene: TRBV5-4
CDR3 DNA: TGTGCCAGCAGCTTGAGGGGTGACTATGGCTACACCTTC
CDR3 protein: CASSLRGDYGYTF

clone size: many
J gene: TRBJ1-5
D gene: .
V gene: TRBV4-1
CDR3 DNA: TGCGCCAGCAGCCAACCAGGTAATCAGCCCCAGCATTTT
CDR3 protein: CASSQPGNQPQHF

clone size: few
J gene: TRBJ2-7
D gene: .
V gene: TRBV29-1
CDR3 DNA: TGCAGCGTTGAATTGGGGTCCTACGAGCAGTACTTC
CDR3 protein: CSVELGSYEQYF

clone size: few
J gene: TRBJ2-2
D gene: .
V gene: TRBV11-3
CDR3 DNA: TGTGCCAGCAGCTTAGATCGTACCGGGGAGCTGTTTTTT
CDR3 protein: CASSLDRTGELFF

clone size: few
J gene: TRBJ2-7
D gene: .
V gene: TRBV7-8
CDR3 DNA: TGTGCCAGCAGCATCAAACCGGGACTTAGGACCTACGAGCAGTACTTC
CDR3 protein: CASSIKPGLRTYEQYF

clone size: .
J gene: TRBJ1-1
D gene: .
V gene: TRBV6-6
CDR3 DNA: TGTGCCAGCAGTTCCATCGGGGGATTGAACACTGAAGCTTTCTTT
CDR3 protein: CASSSIGGLNTEAFF

clone size: .
J gene: TRBJ1-1
D gene: .
V gene: TRBV27
CDR3 DNA: TGTGCCAGCAGTAGATTAGGGACTGAAGCTTTCTTT
CDR3 protein: CASSRLGTEAFF

clone size: many
J gene: TRBJ2-7
D gene: .
V gene: TRBV6-5
CDR3 DNA: TGTGCCAGCAGTTACTCGGGTTCCTACGAGCAGTACTTC
CDR3 protein: CASSYSGSYEQYF

clone size: few
J gene: TRBJ2-3
D gene: .
V gene: TRBV12-3/TRBV12-4
CDR3 DNA: TGTGCCAGCTGTGCTAGCGTTAGGGGCACAGATACGCAGTATTTT
CDR3 protein: CASCASVRGTDTQYF

clone size: few
J gene: TRBJ2-3
D gene: .
V gene: TRBV12-3/TRBV12-4
CDR3 DNA: TGTGCCAGCAGTTTCATAGGGGCTAGCACAGATACGCAGTATTTT
CDR3 protein: CASSFIGASTDTQYF

clone size: few
J gene: TRBJ1-6
D gene: TRBD1
V gene: TRBV10-3
CDR3 DNA: TGTGCCGCCCGGGACAGGGATAATTCACCCCTCCACTTT
CDR3 protein: CAARDRDNSPLHF

clone size: .
J gene: TRBJ1-1
D gene: .
V gene: TRBV7-8
CDR3 DNA: TGTGCCAGCAGCGCTTACCGGGACACTGAAGCTTTCTTT
CDR3 protein: CASSAYRDTEAFF

clone size: many
J gene: TRBJ2-1
D gene: TRBD2
V gene: TRBV7-2
CDR3 DNA: TGTGCCAGCAGCTTTTCAGGACTAGCATCCTACAATGAGCAGTTCTTC
CDR3 protein: CASSFSGLASYNEQFF

clone size: many
J gene: TRBJ2-1
D gene: .
V gene: TRBV4-2
CDR3 DNA: TGTGCCAGCAGCCAAGAAAAAGGCGAAACCTACAATGAGCAGTTCTTC
CDR3 protein: CASSQEKGETYNEQFF

clone size: many
J gene: TRBJ1-5
D gene: .
V gene: TRBV12-3/TRBV12-4
CDR3 DNA: TGTGCCAGCAGCAGGGGAGGGAGCGATCAGCCCCAGCATTTT
CDR3 protein: CASSRGGSDQPQHF

clone size: .
J gene: TRBJ2-5
D gene: .
V gene: TRBV18
CDR3 DNA: TGTGCCAGCTCACCCGGGACACAAGAGACCCAGTACTTC
CDR3 protein: CASSPGTQETQYF

clone size: few
J gene: TRBJ2-7
D gene: TRBD2
V gene: TRBV7-8
CDR3 DNA: TGTGCCAGCAGCGCGGGACTAACCTACGAGCAGTACTTC
CDR3 protein: CASSAGLTYEQYF

clone size: .
J gene: TRBJ2-6
D gene: TRBD1
V gene: TRBV27
CDR3 DNA: TGTGCCAGCAGGGACAGGGGCCAGGCCAACGTCCTGACTTTC
CDR3 protein: CASRDRGQANVLTF

clone size: few
J gene: TRBJ1-1
D gene: .
V gene: TRBV5-1
CDR3 DNA: TGCGCCAGCAGCCATGGAAGGTCAGGGTATACTGAAGCTTTCTTT
CDR3 protein: CASSHGRSGYTEAFF

clone size: many
J gene: TRBJ2-3
D gene: .
V gene: TRBV25-1
CDR3 DNA: TGTGCCAGCAGTGAAACCCAGGTCACAGATACGCAGTATTTT
CDR3 protein: CASSETQVTDTQYF

clone size: .
J gene: TRBJ2-3
D gene: .
V gene: TRBV2
CDR3 DNA: TGTGCCAGCACCAGGGAACAGGGATGGAGCACAGATACGCAGTATTTT
CDR3 protein: CASTREQGWSTDTQYF

clone size: many
J gene: TRBJ2-6
D gene: .
V gene: TRBV6-2/TRBV6-3
CDR3 DNA: TGTGCCAGCAGAAGCTCTGGGGCCAACGTCCTGACTTTC
CDR3 protein: CASRSSGANVLTF

clone size: few
J gene: TRBJ2-3
D gene: .
V gene: TRBV5-6
CDR3 DNA: TGTGCCAGCCGCCTGGGCGAAAGCACAGATACGCAGTATTTT
CDR3 protein: CASRLGESTDTQYF

clone size: few
J gene: TRBJ1-6
D gene: .
V gene: TRBV3-1
CDR3 DNA: TGTGCCAGCAGCCAAGAATACCAGGGAGGGAATTCACCCCTCCACTTT
CDR3 protein: CASSQEYQGGNSPLHF

clone size: .
J gene: TRBJ2-3
D gene: TRBD2
V gene: TRBV11-2
CDR3 DNA: TGTGCCAGCAGCTCTATAGCGGGAGGGCCGAGAGATACGCAGTATTTT
CDR3 protein: CASSSIAGGPRDTQYF

clone size: few
J gene: TRBJ2-3
D gene: TRBD2
V gene: TRBV29-1
CDR3 DNA: TGCAGCGCAACCCCCAGCGGGGCCAGCACAGATACGCAGTATTTT
CDR3 protein: CSATPSGASTDTQYF

clone size: .
J gene: TRBJ2-1
D gene: .
V gene: TRBV12-3/TRBV12-4
CDR3 DNA: TGTGCCAGCAGTTTGTCCCACAATGAGCAGTTCTTC
CDR3 protein: CASSLSHNEQFF

clone size: many
J gene: TRBJ2-3
D gene: .
V gene: TRBV5-1
CDR3 DNA: TGCGCCAGCAGCCTTCGCACAGATACGCAGTATTTT
CDR3 protein: CASSLRTDTQYF

clone size: .
J gene: TRBJ2-7
D gene: TRBD1
V gene: TRBV14
CDR3 DNA: TGTGCCAGCAGCCAACGGACAGGGAGGTGGTACGAGCAGTACTTC
CDR3 protein: CASSQRTGRWYEQYF

clone size: .
J gene: TRBJ1-2
D gene: TRBD1
V gene: TRBV14
CDR3 DNA: TGTGCCAGCAGCCATGACAGGGGAGTCCTAACTGGGTATGGCTACACCTTC
CDR3 protein: CASSHDRGVLTGYGYTF

clone size: many
J gene: TRBJ2-5
D gene: .
V gene: TRBV11-2
CDR3 DNA: TGTGCCAGCAGCTTAGATCAGGTTCCAATTCAAGAGACCCAGTACTTC
CDR3 protein: CASSLDQVPIQETQYF

clone size: few
J gene: TRBJ1-5
D gene: .
V gene: TRBV4-2
CDR3 DNA: TGTGCCAGCAGCTTCAGGGTCCTAGCCAATCAGCCCCAGCATTTT
CDR3 protein: CASSFRVLANQPQHF

clone size: few
J gene: TRBJ2-7
D gene: .
V gene: TRBV11-2
CDR3 DNA: TGTGCCAGCAGGTGGGGGGATTTCCCTCTCGAGCAGTACTTC
CDR3 protein: CASRWGDFPLEQYF

clone size: few
J gene: TRBJ2-7
D gene: .
V gene: TRBV27
CDR3 DNA: TGTGCCAGCAGCTATACTTGGGGGACTCCCCTCTACGAGCAGTACTTC
CDR3 protein: CASSYTWGTPLYEQYF

clone size: .
J gene: TRBJ2-1
D gene: TRBD1
V gene: TRBV29-1
CDR3 DNA: TGCAGCGCCGGGACAGGGTCGAATGAGCAGTTCTTC
CDR3 protein: CSAGTGSNEQFF

clone size: few
J gene: TRBJ1-1
D gene: .
V gene: TRBV2
CDR3 DNA: TGTGCCAGCAATGTCCTTTGGGGAGTTAACACTGAAGCTTTCTTT
CDR3 protein: CASNVLWGVNTEAFF

clone size: many
J gene: TRBJ2-2
D gene: .
V gene: TRBV29-1
CDR3 DNA: TGCAGCGTCGCAAGATCCACCGGGGAGCTGTTTTTT
CDR3 protein: CSVARSTGELFF

clone size: .
J gene: TRBJ1-6
D gene: .
V gene: TRBV7-9
CDR3 DNA: TGTGCCAGCAGCTTGGGGACGGGGCAGACGAATTCACCCCTCCACTTT
CDR3 protein: CASSLGTGQTNSPLHF

clone size: many
J gene: TRBJ1-5
D gene: .
V gene: TRBV10-2
CDR3 DNA: TGCGCCAGCAGTGAGAACAGAAATCAGCCCCAGCATTTT
CDR3 protein: CASSENRNQPQHF

clone size: .
J gene: TRBJ1-5
D gene: .
V gene: TRBV27
CDR3 DNA: TGTGCCAGCAGTTCCTCCTTGAATCAGCCCCAGCATTTT
CDR3 protein: CASSSSLNQPQHF

clone size: .
J gene: TRBJ2-5
D gene: .
V gene: TRBV18
CDR3 DNA: TGTGCCAGCTCACTCCGGGACTCCCCGGTGGCAGAGACCCAGTACTTC
CDR3 protein: CASSLRDSPVAETQYF

clone size: .
J gene: TRBJ2-7
D gene: .
V gene: TRBV13
CDR3 DNA: TGTGCCAGCAGCTTAGGTGGCGGGGCCACTTCCTACGAGCAGTACTTC
CDR3 protein: CASSLGGGATSYEQYF

clone size: few
J gene: TRBJ2-7
D gene: TRBD1
V gene: TRBV12-3/TRBV12-4
CDR3 DNA: TGTGCCATCACGATCAAACCCGGGACAGGGGCCGAGCAGTACTTC
CDR3 protein: CAITIKPGTGAEQYF

clone size: few
J gene: TRBJ2-2
D gene: TRBD1
V gene: TRBV12-3/TRBV12-4
CDR3 DNA: TGTGCCAGCAGTAACCCGACAGGGGGAGGAACCGGGGAGCTGTTTTTT
CDR3 protein: CASSNPTGGGTGELFF

clone size: .
J gene: TRBJ2-7
D gene: .
V gene: TRBV6-2/TRBV6-3
CDR3 DNA: TGTGCCAGCAGCCTATTCCGGGGGGCGGGATACGAGCAGTACTTC
CDR3 protein: CASSLFRGAGYEQYF

clone size: .
J gene: TRBJ1-5
D gene: .
V gene: TRBV7-2
CDR3 DNA: TGTGCCAGCAGCTTAGGTAGCAGTAGCAATCAGCCCCAGCATTTT
CDR3 protein: CASSLGSSSNQPQHF

clone size: .
J gene: TRBJ1-2
D gene: TRBD1
V gene: TRBV25-1
CDR3 DNA: TGTGCCAGCAGTAGGTCACAGGGGTATTCCAACTATGGCTACACCTTC
CDR3 protein: CASSRSQGYSNYGYTF

clone size: .
J gene: TRBJ2-1
D gene: TRBD2
V gene: TRBV25-1
CDR3 DNA: TGTGCCAGCCGGACTAGCCTTTTCCATGAGCAGTTCTTC
CDR3 protein: CASRTSLFHEQFF

clone size: many
J gene: TRBJ2-7
D gene: .
V gene: TRBV9
CDR3 DNA: TGTGCCAGCAGCGTAGACGGGACACCACCCTACGAGCAGTACTTC
CDR3 protein: CASSVDGTPPYEQYF

clone size: many
J gene: TRBJ2-3
D gene: .
V gene: TRBV9
CDR3 DNA: TGTGCCAGCAGCGCCCTCTTTGCCCGTACATCAAATACGCAGTATTTT
CDR3 protein: CASSALFARTSNTQYF

clone size: many
J gene: TRBJ2-1
D gene: TRBD2
V gene: TRBV6-4
CDR3 DNA: TGTGCCAGCAGTGACTCTAGCGGGGGCCTGTCGGTGCAGTTCTTC
CDR3 protein: CASSDSSGGLSVQFF